This T cell receptor (beta chain) was retrieved from a study of immune evolution from preneoplasia to lung adenocarcinoma. Points from the study as a whole: KRAS-mutant nodules had the highest T cell clonality.

The V end was cut by 6 bases, the J end by 7 bases, with 16 bases between. Germline lookup yields CDR1 KGHSH and CDR2 LQKENI. The CDR3 loop spans 14 amino acids. H&E slides confirmed each diagnosis, reviewed by two pathologists independently. After pathologic assessment, macro-dissection selected premalignant or tumor cells for extraction. Profiling relied on immunoSEQ multiplex PCR, and the TCRdb table lists in-frame clones only, not all of them. This sample has about 4,900 clones, with under 80% found just once. This clone was detected a few times. The antigen is not known. The clonotype comes from a person aged 65-85 years with lung adenocarcinoma. Sequenced material: FFPE minimally invasive lung adenocarcinoma tissue. V gene TRBV18 combines with J gene TRBJ2-1, with D possibly matching TRBD2 (7 bases). The CDR3 sequence: CASSNSGGRNEQFF. Written as DNA, the CDR3 is TGTGCCAGCTCGAATTCGGGGGGCCGAAATGAGCAGTTCTTC. The variable domain in full, completed from reference TRBV18 and TRBJ2-1, reads NAGVMQNPRHLVRRRGQEARLRCSPMKGHSHVYWYRQLPEEGLKFMVYLQKENIIDESGMPKERFSAEFPKEGPSILRIQQVVRGDSAAYFCASSNSGGRNEQFFGPGTRLTVL.